This T cell receptor (beta chain) was identified in a study of T cell responses to AZD1222 COVID-19 vaccine. J lost 8 bases, V lost 4 bases, and 7 bases had no gene match. This CDR3 is built from 15 residues. Germline CDR1 and CDR2: SGHDN and FVKESK. This table comes from immunoSEQ multiplex PCR, and its TCRdb copy is limited to in-frame clones, with some not included. Of around 80,000 clones in the sample, approximately 83% were seen once. Specimen: peripheral blood, collected 28 days after the second AZD1222 dose. The chain joins TRBV14 to TRBJ2-7, with TRBD2 matching 14 bases. The sequence was collected from an adult who received the AZD1222 COVID-19 vaccine. CDR3 nucleotide sequence: TGTGCCAGCAGCCTGGGGACTAGCGGGAGAGGACAGCAGTACTTC. This codes for CASSLGTSGRGQQYF.